This entry concerns a single T cell receptor (beta chain). Its antigen is unknown. Trimming left V 3 bases short and J 7 bases short, with 10 bases between. This CDR3 is built from 14 residues. Germline CDR1 is LNHDA and CDR2 is SQIVND (reference sequence). PCR positivity was dated March to December 2020, before US Alpha, Beta and Delta variants. The sample is drawn from a study of vaccination and CD4 T cells after COVID-19. Study in general: Every participant was given two doses of BNT162b2 or mRNA-1273 vaccine. Post-vaccine sample collection happened at a median of approximately 10 weeks after dose two, ranging 14 to 241.

Overall study results and limits: Convalescent patients' clones that were vaccine-specific were spike mono-reactive in 304 of 307 cases.

In TCRdb, the PCR reads were re-called with MiXCR into one record per CDR3 protein. The sample includes just under 20,000 distinct CDR3 sequences, around three fifths of them seen just once. This clonotype originated in a human donor who had recovered from COVID-19. V and J are TRBV19 and TRBJ1-6, with D possibly being TRBD1 (6 bases). Specimen: CD4+ T cells from blood, collected after SARS-CoV-2 vaccination. The CDR3 is CASSISGQNSPLHF. CDR3 nucleotides: TGTGCCAGTAGTATTTCGGGACAAAATTCACCCCTCCACTTT.